The 2 T cell receptor beta chains in this list originate from one sample, sequenced in a study of Ad26.COV2.S vaccination and SARS-CoV-2 variants. Profiling relied on immunoSEQ multiplex PCR, and the TCRdb table lists in-frame clones only, not all of them. The sample shows hundreds of thousands of clones, 83% of them seen only once. Indicated treatment: 19 received Ad26.COV2.S at low or high dose, single or two shots; five or six received placebo; per-sample allocation not given. On day 63 after the first injection, vaccine and placebo recipients gave samples. Material: peripheral blood, obtained in a trial of Ad26.COV2.S vaccine versus placebo. The receptor source for this set is a person aged 18-65 years who received the Ad26.COV2.S COVID-19 vaccine or a placebo.

J is TRBJ2-6 and V is TRBV7-3; weak D call: TRBD1 (5 bases). Germline V CDR1 and CDR2: SGHTA, FQGTGA. Trimming removed 5 bases from V and 3 bases from J, with 11 bases in between. This CDR3 has 15 residues. CDR3 nucleotides: TGTGCCAGCAGCCCAAAGGGGAATGGGGCCAACGTCCTGACTTTC. This encodes CASSPKGNGANVLTF.

This sequence joins TRBV11-3 and TRBJ2-2; possible D gene TRBD1, 5 bases. The germline gives CDR1 SGHNT, CDR2 YENEEA. The V and J ends lost 3 bases and 3 bases respectively, with 17 bases between them. The CDR3 covers 17 residues. The CDR3 DNA is TGTGCCAGCAGCTTCACAGTGAACAGGATGTACACCGGGGAGCTGTTTTTT. It specifies CASSFTVNRMYTGELFF. Full variable domain (rest looked up from reference TRBV11-3 and TRBJ2-2): EAGVVQSPRYKIIEKKQPVAFWCNPISGHNTLYWYLQNLGQGPELLIRYENEEAVDDSQLPKDRFSAERLKGVDSTLKIQPAELGDSAVYLCASSFTVNRMYTGELFFGEGSRLTVL.